The source of this T cell receptor (beta chain) is a study of identical twins. The CDR3 totals 17 residues. CDR1 is SGHRS and CDR2 is YFSETQ in the germline V gene. Trimming shortened V by 0 bases and J by 2 bases, and 17 bases separated the two germline ends. About this clonotype: The antigen remains undetermined.

TCRdb processed the 5' RACE reads anew with MiXCR; each CDR3 protein has one entry. The repertoire includes 570,000 or so distinct CDR3 sequences, over 8.5% of them detected once, and roughly 3% sits in the top ten. Study-wide points: For out-of-frame beta sequences, excess twin sharing was weaker. High-abundance cord blood beta clonotypes had fewer insertions; memory repertoires showed none.

These records were also assigned to another study, of yellow fever vaccine responses in identical twins. That work contributes: Reportedly, the T cell response mounted by twins to vaccine seemed partly convergent, partly personalized.

The chain combines TRBV5-1 with TRBJ2-5, with D possibly TRBD1 on 6 matching bases. The receptor was derived from a woman aged 18-29 years in good health. The source material was PBMCs. The CDR3 region is CASSLGRTSRGQETQYF. The CDR3 DNA sequence: TGCGCCAGCAGCTTGGGGAGGACCTCCAGGGGACAAGAGACCCAGTACTTC.